This T cell receptor (beta chain) was retrieved from a study of shared clonotypes between healthy human individuals. The CDR3 sequence is 15 residues long. The V and J ends lost 4 bases and 2 bases respectively, with 14 bases between them. From germline, CDR1 is SGHRS and CDR2 YFSETQ. TCRdb's table, derived via immunoSEQ multiplex PCR, lists solely in-frame clones and lacks some. The sample carries over 2 million clones, 90% to 95% recorded once. The source is a man aged 18 to 30 in good health. The sequenced sample was naive CD4+ T cells sorted from blood. Subset of the sample: CD45RA+ positively selected. The chain links TRBV5-1 to TRBJ2-3, with D possibly being TRBD1 (5 bases). CDR3 bases: TGCGCCAGCAGCGAGTGGGGCAGTCTCACAGATACGCAGTATTTT. Translated, it gives CASSEWGSLTDTQYF.